These T cell receptor beta chains were read from a single sample in a study of blood T cell repertoires in COVID-19. TCRdb's table, derived via immunoSEQ multiplex PCR, lists solely in-frame clones and lacks some. The sample has about 370,000 clones; 87% are singletons. The material sequenced was peripheral blood. The receptors come from a woman in her twenties or thirties with COVID-19, enrolled during active disease. The CDR3 runs from the conserved cysteine through the conserved F or W. Each record gives: V gene, D gene, J gene, CDR3 protein. A D gene is named only where the DNA matches it firmly.

v_gene: TRBV19; d_gene: TRBD1; j_gene: TRBJ1-6; CDR3aa: CASRRRDSDGSPLHF
v_gene: TRBV3-1/TRBV3-2; d_gene: NA; j_gene: TRBJ1-5; CDR3aa: CASSQDKGDHSNQPQHF
v_gene: TRBV20-1; d_gene: NA; j_gene: TRBJ1-2; CDR3aa: CSASGEFYGYTF
v_gene: TRBV2; d_gene: TRBD1; j_gene: TRBJ2-2; CDR3aa: CASSGNRGSGELFF
v_gene: TRBV18; d_gene: NA; j_gene: TRBJ2-1; CDR3aa: CASSPSGRVYNEQFF
v_gene: TRBV19; d_gene: TRBD1; j_gene: TRBJ1-1; CDR3aa: CASSLFSGGANTEAFF
v_gene: TRBV28; d_gene: NA; j_gene: TRBJ1-2; CDR3aa: CASSLVGERRDGYTF
v_gene: TRBV11-3; d_gene: NA; j_gene: TRBJ2-2; CDR3aa: CASSLGLVTGELFF
v_gene: TRBV5-1; d_gene: TRBD1; j_gene: TRBJ2-7; CDR3aa: CASSLGGQGVYEQYF
v_gene: TRBV7-3; d_gene: TRBD1; j_gene: TRBJ2-1; CDR3aa: CASSPTRGRSPAVNEQFF
v_gene: TRBV6-1; d_gene: TRBD1; j_gene: TRBJ2-3; CDR3aa: CASSDLPGQGTDTQYF
v_gene: TRBV19; d_gene: NA; j_gene: TRBJ2-3; CDR3aa: CASSTEVTDTQYF
v_gene: TRBV28; d_gene: TRBD1; j_gene: TRBJ1-6; CDR3aa: CASSFRGRLSRPLHF
v_gene: TRBV20-1; d_gene: TRBD2; j_gene: TRBJ2-1; CDR3aa: CSASGSGMSYNEQFF
v_gene: TRBV4-2; d_gene: TRBD2; j_gene: TRBJ2-5; CDR3aa: CASSNLLAEQETQYF